The 8 T cell receptor beta chains given below trace back to one sample, sequenced in a study of blood T cell repertoires in COVID-19. Measured with immunoSEQ multiplex PCR; TCRdb has only the in-frame clones, and not every one. The data show roughly 160,000 clones, about 86% seen once. The material sequenced was peripheral blood. The receptors stem from a woman in her 70s who had recovered from COVID-19.

This chain connects TRBV18 to TRBJ1-5; possible D gene TRBD1, 6 bases. The ends were cut back, 0 bases at V and 5 bases at J, with 14 bases in the middle. CDR3 length equals 16 residues. Germline CDR1 and CDR2: KGHSH and LQKENI. This chain's CDR3 is CASSPPGGGKDQPQHF. CDR3 sequence (DNA): TGTGCCAGCTCACCACCCGGGGGGGGCAAGGATCAGCCCCAGCATTTT.

This chain links TRBV29-1 with TRBJ1-2; 7 bases are shared with TRBD1. The CDR3 runs to 14 residues. Germline V gene lookup returns CDR1 SQVTM and CDR2 ANQGSEA. The V segment lost 5 bases and the J segment 5 bases; nucleotides outside the gene matches: 11. The CDR3 loop is CSVPGQSLRYGYTF. The CDR3 bases are TGCAGCGTTCCGGGACAGAGCCTTCGGTATGGCTACACCTTC.

Details on this clone: The identical CDR3 is also encoded by other nucleotide sequences in the sample. CDR3 in DNA: TGTGCCACCAGGGGGCAGCCCTATGGCTACACCTTC. Translating gives CATRGQPYGYTF. The rearrangement links TRBV28 to TRBJ1-2; 8 bases line up with TRBD1. The germline CDR1 and CDR2 sequences are MDHEN and SYDVKM. This CDR3 region has 12 residues. The J segment lost 4 bases and the V segment lost 10 bases, leaving 5 bases of the junction unmatched.

The rearrangement links TRBV10-3 to TRBJ2-1, with 10 bases matching TRBD2. The V gene end was trimmed by 4 bases and the J gene end by 9 bases; junction bases not matched to a gene: 15. Per the germline V gene, CDR1 is ENHRY and CDR2 is SYGVKD. This CDR3 contains 17 residues. Here the CDR3 DNA reads TGTGCCATCAGTGCCCCACCGGGGGTAGCGGGAGGAGGTGAGCAGTTCTTC. It translates to CAISAPPGVAGGGEQFF.

The CDR3 coding sequence is TGTGCCAGCAGACCCCCCGGGACTAGACGAGGGTACTTC. It encodes CASRPPGTRRGYF. The genes are TRBV6-5 and TRBJ2-7, with TRBD2 matching over 8 bases. With 6 bases clipped from V and 12 bases from J, the junction kept 13 bases outside the gene matches. The CDR3 is 13 amino acids. Germline CDR1 reads MNHEY; CDR2 reads SVGAGI.

CDR3 in amino acids: CASSPRLVAEQFF. The CDR3 DNA reads TGTGCCAGCAGCCCGCGACTCGTCGCTGAGCAGTTCTTC. The chain links TRBV11-3 to TRBJ2-1; the D is unclear. Trimming stripped 5 bases from V and 9 bases from J, with 14 bases between. The germline V gene has CDR1 SGHNT and CDR2 YENEEA. There are 13 residues in the CDR3.

For this clone: A read error may account for a junction end that differs from germline. The rearrangement links TRBV5-1 to TRBJ2-7; the D is unclear. CDR3 length: 14 residues. The V gene's germline CDR1 is SGHRS and CDR2 YFSETQ. In DNA, the CDR3 is TGCGCCAGCAGGTTGGCCCGAGCCGCCAACGAGCAGTACTTC. Its translation: CASRLARAANEQYF.

DNA for the CDR3: TGCGCCAGCAGCTTTGTCGGGGGACAAGAGACCCAGTACTTC. It encodes CASSFVGGQETQYF. The rearrangement links TRBV5-1 to TRBJ2-5; TRBD2 is a possible D gene (6 bases). V lost 2 bases to trimming and J lost 2 bases, with 10 bases between them. Germline V CDR1 and CDR2: SGHRS, YFSETQ. CDR3 size: 14 residues.